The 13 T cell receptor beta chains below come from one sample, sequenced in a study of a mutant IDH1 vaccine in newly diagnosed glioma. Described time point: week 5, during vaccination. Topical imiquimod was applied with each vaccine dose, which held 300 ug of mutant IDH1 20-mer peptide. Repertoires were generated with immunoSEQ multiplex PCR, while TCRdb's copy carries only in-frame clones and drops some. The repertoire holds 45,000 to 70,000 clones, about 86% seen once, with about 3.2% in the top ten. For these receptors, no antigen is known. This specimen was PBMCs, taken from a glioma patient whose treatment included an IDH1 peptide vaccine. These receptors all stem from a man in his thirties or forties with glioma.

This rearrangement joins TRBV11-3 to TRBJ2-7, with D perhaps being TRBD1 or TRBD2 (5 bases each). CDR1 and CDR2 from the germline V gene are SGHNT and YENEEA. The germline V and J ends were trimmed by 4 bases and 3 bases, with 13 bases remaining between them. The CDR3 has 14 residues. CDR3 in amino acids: CASSSEGRYYEQYF. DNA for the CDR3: TGTGCCAGCAGCTCAGAGGGACGTTACTACGAGCAGTACTTC. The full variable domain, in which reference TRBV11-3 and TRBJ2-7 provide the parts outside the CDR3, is EAGVVQSPRYKIIEKKQPVAFWCNPISGHNTLYWYLQNLGQGPELLIRYENEEAVDDSQLPKDRFSAERLKGVDSTLKIQPAELGDSAVYLCASSSEGRYYEQYFGPGTRLTVT.

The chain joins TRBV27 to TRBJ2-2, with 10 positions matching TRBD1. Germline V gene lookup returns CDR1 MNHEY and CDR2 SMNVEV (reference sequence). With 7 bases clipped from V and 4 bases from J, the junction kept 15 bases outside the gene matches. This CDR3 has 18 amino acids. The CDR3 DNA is TGTGCCAGCAACCCGGGACAGGGGTTTGGATTGGGCACCGGGGAGCTGTTTTTT. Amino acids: CASNPGQGFGLGTGELFF.

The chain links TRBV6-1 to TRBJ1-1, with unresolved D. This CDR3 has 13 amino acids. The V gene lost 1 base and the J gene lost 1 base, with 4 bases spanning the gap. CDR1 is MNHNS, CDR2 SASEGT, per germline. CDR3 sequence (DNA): TGTGCCAGCAGTGAAGGCAGGAACACTGAAGCTTTCTTT. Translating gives CASSEGRNTEAFF.

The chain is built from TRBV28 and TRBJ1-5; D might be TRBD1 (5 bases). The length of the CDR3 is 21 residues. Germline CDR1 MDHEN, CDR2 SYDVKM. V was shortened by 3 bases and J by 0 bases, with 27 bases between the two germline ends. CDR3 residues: CASSFYRVSGGKGVSNQPQHF. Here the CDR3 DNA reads TGTGCCAGCAGTTTTTACCGGGTGAGTGGGGGGAAAGGCGTTAGCAATCAGCCCCAGCATTTT.

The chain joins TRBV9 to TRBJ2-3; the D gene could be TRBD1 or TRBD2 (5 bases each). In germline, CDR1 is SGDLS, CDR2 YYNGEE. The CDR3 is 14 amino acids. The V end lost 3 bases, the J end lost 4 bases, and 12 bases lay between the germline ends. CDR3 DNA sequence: TGTGCCAGCAGCGGCAGAGGGGTGTCAGATACGCAGTATTTT. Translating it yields CASSGRGVSDTQYF.

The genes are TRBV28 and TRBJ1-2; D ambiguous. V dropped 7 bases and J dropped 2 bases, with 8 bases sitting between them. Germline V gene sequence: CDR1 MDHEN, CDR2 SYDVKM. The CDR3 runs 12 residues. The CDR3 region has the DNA TGTGCCAGCAATCAAGGGAACTATGGCTACACCTTC. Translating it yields CASNQGNYGYTF.

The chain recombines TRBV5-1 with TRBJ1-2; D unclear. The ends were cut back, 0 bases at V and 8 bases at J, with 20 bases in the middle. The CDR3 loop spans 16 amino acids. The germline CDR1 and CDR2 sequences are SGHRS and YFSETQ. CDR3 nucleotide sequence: TGCGCCAGCAGCTTGGTGACTTCCGGATCGAGAGGAGGCTACACCTTC. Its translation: CASSLVTSGSRGGYTF.

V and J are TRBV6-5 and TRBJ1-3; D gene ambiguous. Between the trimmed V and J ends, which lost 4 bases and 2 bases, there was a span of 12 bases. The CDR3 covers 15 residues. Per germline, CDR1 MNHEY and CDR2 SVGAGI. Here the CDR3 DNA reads TGTGCCAGCAGTTCCACCTTTACCCCTGGAAACACCATATATTTT. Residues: CASSSTFTPGNTIYF.

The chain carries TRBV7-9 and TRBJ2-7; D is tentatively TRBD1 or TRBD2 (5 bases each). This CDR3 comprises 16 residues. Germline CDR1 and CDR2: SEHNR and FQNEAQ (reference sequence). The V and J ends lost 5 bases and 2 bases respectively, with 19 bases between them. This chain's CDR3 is CASSDVVGEGAYEQYF. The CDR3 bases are TGTGCCAGCAGCGATGTAGTGGGGGAAGGGGCCTACGAGCAGTACTTC.

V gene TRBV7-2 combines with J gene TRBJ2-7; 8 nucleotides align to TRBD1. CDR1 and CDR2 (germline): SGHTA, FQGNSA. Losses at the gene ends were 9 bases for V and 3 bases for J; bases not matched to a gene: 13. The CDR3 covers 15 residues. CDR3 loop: CASYKPGQVNYEQYF. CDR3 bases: TGTGCCAGTTACAAACCGGGACAGGTAAACTACGAGCAGTACTTC.

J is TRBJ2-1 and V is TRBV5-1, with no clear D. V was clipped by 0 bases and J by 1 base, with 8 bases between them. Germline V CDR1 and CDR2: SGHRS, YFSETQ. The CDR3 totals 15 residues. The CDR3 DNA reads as TGCGCCAGCAGCTTGGGGGTAAGATCCTACAATGAGCAGTTCTTC. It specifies CASSLGVRSYNEQFF. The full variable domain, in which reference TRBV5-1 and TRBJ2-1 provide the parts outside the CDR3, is KAGVTQTPRYLIKTRGQQVTLSCSPISGHRSVSWYQQTPGQGLQFLFEYFSETQRNKGNFPGRFSGRQFSNSRSEMNVSTLELGDSALYLCASSLGVRSYNEQFFGPGTRLTVL.

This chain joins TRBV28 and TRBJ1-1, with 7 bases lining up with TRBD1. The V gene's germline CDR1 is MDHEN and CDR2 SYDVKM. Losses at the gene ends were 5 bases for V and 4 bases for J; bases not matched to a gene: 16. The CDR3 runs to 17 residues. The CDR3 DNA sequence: TGTGCCAGCAGTCGTCTGACAGGGAATCCATCGGGCACTGAAGCTTTCTTT. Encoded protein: CASSRLTGNPSGTEAFF.

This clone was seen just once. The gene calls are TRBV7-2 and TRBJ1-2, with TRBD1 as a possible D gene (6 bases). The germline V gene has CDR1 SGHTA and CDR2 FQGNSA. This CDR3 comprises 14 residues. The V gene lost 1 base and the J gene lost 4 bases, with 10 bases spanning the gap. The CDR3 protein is CASSLGGQGYGYTF. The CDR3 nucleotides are TGTGCCAGCAGCTTAGGGGGGCAGGGCTATGGCTACACCTTC.